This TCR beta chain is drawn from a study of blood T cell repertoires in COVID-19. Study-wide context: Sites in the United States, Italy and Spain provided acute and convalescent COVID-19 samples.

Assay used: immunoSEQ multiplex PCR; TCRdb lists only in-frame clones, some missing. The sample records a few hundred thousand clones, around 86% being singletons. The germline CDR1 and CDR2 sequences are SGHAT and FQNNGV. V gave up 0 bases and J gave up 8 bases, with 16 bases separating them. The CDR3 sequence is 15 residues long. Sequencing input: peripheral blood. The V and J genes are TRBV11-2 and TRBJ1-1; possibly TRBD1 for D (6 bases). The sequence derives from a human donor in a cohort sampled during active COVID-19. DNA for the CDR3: TGTGCCAGCAGCTTAGATGGGGGCGGTGTCAGGGAAGCTTTCTTT. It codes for CASSLDGGGVREAFF.